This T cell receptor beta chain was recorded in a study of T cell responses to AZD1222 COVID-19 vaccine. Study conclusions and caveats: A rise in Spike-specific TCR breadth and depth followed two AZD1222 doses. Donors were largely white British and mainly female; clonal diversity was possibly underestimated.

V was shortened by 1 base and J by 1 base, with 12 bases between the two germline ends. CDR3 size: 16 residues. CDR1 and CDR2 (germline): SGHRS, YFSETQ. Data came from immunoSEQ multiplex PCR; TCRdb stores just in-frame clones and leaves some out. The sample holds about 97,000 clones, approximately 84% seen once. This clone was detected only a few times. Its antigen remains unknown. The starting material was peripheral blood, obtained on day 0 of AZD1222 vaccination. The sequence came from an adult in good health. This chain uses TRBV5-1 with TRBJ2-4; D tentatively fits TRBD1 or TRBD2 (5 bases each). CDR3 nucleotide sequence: TGCGCCAGCAGCTTGTACCTCGAGGGGGCCAAAAACATTCAGTACTTC. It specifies CASSLYLEGAKNIQYF.